Here is one TCR beta chain with its context. Original methodology: Reference gene primers were amplified, and this amplification served to estimate nucleated cell counts. Generated by immunoSEQ multiplex PCR, the TCRdb table keeps only in-frame clones and is missing some. Clonal size and the V and J genes are those of that table, whereas D and trimming came from the DNA. The table has 130,000 or so clones, approximately 90% seen once. The source of the sample is a study of blood T cell repertoires in COVID-19. Overall study context: Sources were T cells, B-cell-depleted T cells, or PBMCs; the material itself was cDNA or gDNA.

The CDR3 loop spans 13 amino acids. Germline V lookup: CDR1 LGHNT, CDR2 FRNRAP. V shed 0 bases and J shed 1 base, with 3 bases lying between them. The chain links TRBV12-5 to TRBJ1-1; D is undetermined. The TCR sequence derives from a man between 35 and 55 years old with acute or convalescent COVID-19. Specimen: peripheral blood. The CDR3, as DNA: TGTGCTAGTGGTTTGGTCGGGAACACTGAAGCTTTCTTT. Its protein product is CASGLVGNTEAFF.